Below, 8 T cell receptor beta chains from the same sample are listed, as sequenced in a study of identical twins. TCRdb redid the calling of the 5' RACE reads with MiXCR, one entry per CDR3 protein. The profile shows more than 1.5 million distinct CDR3 sequences, less than 35% of them singletons. The source material was cord blood. These receptors were taken from a newborn girl in good health.

J is TRBJ2-3 and V is TRBV20-1; 11 bases are a match to TRBD2. Germline CDR1 reads DFQATT; CDR2 reads SNEGSKA (reference sequence). This CDR3 is 15 amino acids long. V lost 2 bases to trimming and J lost 6 bases; unmatched junction nucleotides: 7. The CDR3 reads CSARRLAGNPDTQYF. CDR3 in DNA: TGCAGTGCTAGACGACTAGCGGGAAACCCCGATACGCAGTATTTT.

This clonotype appeared a few times. V usage is TRBV21-1 and J usage is TRBJ1-4; the D call of TRBD1 is as the table states it, not checked on the DNA. TRBV21-1 is deemed a pseudogene. This CDR3 is built from 15 residues. DNA for the CDR3: TGTGCCAGCAGCAAAGAGGGGGGGCTTAATGAAAAACTGTTTTTT. This translates into CASSKEGGLNEKLFF.

This chain links TRBV5-1 with TRBJ1-1; TRBD1 aligns across 9 bases. V was clipped by 0 bases and J by 0 bases; unmatched bases: 9. This CDR3 comprises 18 residues. CDR1 SGHRS and CDR2 YFSETQ come from the germline V gene. The CDR3 DNA reads as TGCGCCAGCAGCTTGGCGGACAGGGGACTATTTATGAACACTGAAGCTTTCTTT. The encoded protein is CASSLADRGLFMNTEAFF.

There are a few counts of this clonotype. The chain employs TRBV6-4 and TRBJ2-1; 7 nucleotides align to TRBD1. The junction had 6 bases not matched to a gene; V was cut back by 4 bases and J by 0 bases. This CDR3 has 16 residues. Looked up from germline, CDR1 is MRHNA and CDR2 is SNTAGT. The chain's CDR3 is CASSGSGQVSYNEQFF. CDR3 nucleotides: TGTGCCAGCAGTGGATCCGGACAGGTCTCCTACAATGAGCAGTTCTTC.

The chain uses TRBV7-2 and TRBJ2-7, with D perhaps matching TRBD2 (6 bases). With 1 base removed from V and 3 bases from J, the gap between germline ends came to 13 bases. The germline gives CDR1 SGHTA, CDR2 FQGNSA. The CDR3 spans 15 residues. The CDR3 is CASSLVGASDYEQYF. Written as DNA, the CDR3 is TGTGCCAGCAGCTTAGTAGGTGCTAGCGACTACGAGCAGTACTTC.

The chain is built from TRBV10-3 and TRBJ1-5; TRBD1 might be the D (6 bases). The CDR3 sequence is 14 residues long. CDR1 and CDR2 from the germline V gene are ENHRY and SYGVKD. V lost 5 bases and J lost 3, with 11 bases in between. Here the CDR3 reads CAISWTVTNQPQHF. The CDR3 DNA reads TGTGCCATCAGTTGGACAGTCACCAATCAGCCCCAGCATTTT.

This clonotype appeared many times. One end of the junction is discordant with germline, which a read error may explain. The chain couples TRBV5-1 to TRBJ1-5, with 9 bases matching TRBD1. The CDR3 covers 15 residues. Germline CDR1 reads SGHRS; CDR2 reads YFSETQ. CDR3 protein: CASSFTGGSNQPQHF. The DNA of the CDR3 is TGTGCCAGCAGTTTCACAGGGGGCAGCAATCAGCCCCAGCATTTT.

This clonotype was seen a handful of times. The junction differs from germline at one of its ends, possibly a read error. The chain has TRBV24-1 and TRBJ2-1; 9 nucleotides agree with TRBD2. Germline loops: CDR1 KGHDR, CDR2 SFDVKD. This CDR3 has 17 residues. For the CDR3, the DNA is TGTGCCGCCAGTGCCTCTCTAGCGGGAACTTCCATAGGTGAGCAGTTCTTC. It encodes CAASASLAGTSIGEQFF.